The source of this T cell receptor beta chain is a study of blood T cells in healthy people across ages. Primed by a sample-barcoded 5' primer and a J-beta primer mix, a second PCR proceeded for about 6 to 12 cycles. A template-switch adaptor with 12 random nucleotides tagged each cDNA molecule. TCRdb re-called the 5' RACE reads with MiXCR, one entry per CDR3 protein. The table has roughly 680,000 distinct CDR3 sequences, over 40% seen once. Caucasian individuals from Russia who were healthy and aged roughly 6 to 95 acted as donors. The V segment lost 2 bases and the J segment 7 bases; nucleotides outside the gene matches: 6. Germline V gene sequence: CDR1 MNHEY, CDR2 SVGAGI. CDR3 size: 15 residues. This clonotype was detected ten times or more.

Material for sequencing was blood. This TCR was sampled from a woman of 80 years or more in good health. The chain carries TRBV6-5 and TRBJ2-3; TRBD2 agrees at 10 bases. CDR3 sequence reads: CASSYRASGGYTQYF. CDR3 DNA: TGTGCCAGCAGTTACCGGGCTAGCGGGGGATATACGCAGTATTTT.